This TCR beta chain was identified during a study of chemoradiotherapy in HPV16-positive cancers. TCRdb's copy holds only in-frame clones and misses some; the assay was immunoSEQ multiplex PCR. The repertoire consists of 9,500 to 15,000 clones, with about 77% occurring once and the leading ten covering nearly 0.95%. Study-level findings and limits: Only a couple of HPV16-positive patients supplied the functional HPV-specificity definition. For HPV16-positive patients, expanding HPV-responsive T cells associated with longer recurrence-free survival. Candidate HPV-specific clones and E7-related TCR motifs grew in tumor during treatment.

Of note for this clone: The antigen is undetermined.

The CDR3 is 13 amino acids. The V gene lost 2 bases and the J gene lost 6 bases, with 7 bases spanning the gap. Germline V lookup: CDR1 MNHEY, CDR2 SVGAGI. This TCR derives from a human donor with HPV-associated anogenital cancer. The material was obtained from a patient who underwent chemoradiotherapy. The chain is built from TRBV6-5 and TRBJ2-2; D is undetermined. The CDR3 here is CASSYVFPGELFF. As DNA, the CDR3 is TGTGCCAGCAGTTACGTCTTCCCCGGGGAGCTGTTTTTT.